These 24 T cell receptor beta chains came from one sample sequenced in a study of blood T cell repertoires in COVID-19. Using immunoSEQ multiplex PCR, the repertoire was profiled, and TCRdb retains in-frame clones only, with some absent. The sample gives some 150,000 clones, over 75% of which show up once; roughly 15% is in the top ten. Sequenced input: peripheral blood. The receptors derive from a woman aged 40 to 55 with acute or convalescent COVID-19.

V is TRBV3-1 (or the pseudogene TRBV3-2) and J is TRBJ2-7; 7 nucleotides align to TRBD1. The CDR3 covers 13 residues. Trimming took 4 bases from V and 3 from J; bases not matched to a gene: 3. CDR1 and CDR2 from the germline V gene are LGHDT and YNNKEL (reference sequence). The CDR3 DNA follows: TGTGCCAGCAGCCGGGACAGTAGCTACGAGCAGTACTTC. This sequence encodes CASSRDSSYEQYF.

The genes are TRBV5-1 and TRBJ2-3, with 8 bases lining up with TRBD2. V shed 6 bases and J 2 bases; nucleotides not matched to a gene: 14. In germline, CDR1 is SGHRS, CDR2 YFSETQ. This CDR3 is built from 17 residues. The CDR3 is CASNSRGSGGNTDTQYF. The CDR3 bases are TGCGCCAGCAACTCCCGGGGAAGCGGGGGAAACACAGATACGCAGTATTTT.

The rearrangement links TRBV20-1 to TRBJ2-7; D unresolved. CDR1 and CDR2 from the germline V gene are DFQATT and SNEGSKA (reference sequence). The V end was cut by 2 bases, the J end by 7 bases, with 6 bases between. CDR3 length: 10 residues. This chain's CDR3 is CSARKTEQYF. CDR3 nucleotides: TGCAGTGCTAGAAAGACAGAGCAGTACTTC.

This clone was recorded once. The chain employs TRBV9 and TRBJ1-2; D gene uncertain. V dropped 4 bases and J dropped 6 bases, with 19 bases sitting between them. Germline V gene lookup returns CDR1 SGDLS and CDR2 YYNGEE. The CDR3 runs 15 residues. The CDR3 is CASSPELLEFNGYTF. The CDR3 DNA is TGTGCCAGCAGCCCGGAGCTTCTAGAATTTAATGGCTACACCTTC. The full variable domain, in which reference TRBV9 and TRBJ1-2 provide the parts outside the CDR3, is DSGVTQTPKHLITATGQRVTLRCSPRSGDLSVYWYQQSLDQGLQFLIQYYNGEERAKGNILERFSAQQFPDLHSELNLSSLELGDSALYFCASSPELLEFNGYTFGSGTRLTVV.

The rearrangement joins TRBV7-9 to TRBJ2-1; 8 bases align to TRBD2. This CDR3 region has 15 residues. CDR1 and CDR2 from the germline V gene are SEHNR and FQNEAQ (reference sequence). V lost 7 bases, J lost 4 bases, and 9 bases stayed unmatched. The CDR3 protein is CASTSTRGGYNEQFF. CDR3 nucleotide sequence: TGTGCCAGCACCTCCACCCGGGGGGGATACAATGAGCAGTTCTTC.

This rearrangement joins TRBV7-3 to TRBJ2-7, with TRBD2 as a possible D gene (6 bases). From germline, CDR1 is SGHTA and CDR2 FQGTGA. CDR3 length: 17 amino acids. V lost 1 base and J lost 4, with 20 bases in between. CDR3 amino acids: CASSLIPRWDSSYEQYF. CDR3 coding DNA: TGTGCCAGCAGCTTAATACCAAGGTGGGACTCCTCATACGAGCAGTACTTC.

The chain carries TRBV6-5 and TRBJ1-1; a possible D gene is TRBD1 (5 bases). The CDR3 is 15 residues long. Trimming left V 8 bases short and J 6 bases short, with 22 bases between. Per germline, CDR1 MNHEY and CDR2 SVGAGI. The CDR3 region is CASRTGGSGDAEAFF. The CDR3 nucleotides read TGTGCCAGCCGAACGGGGGGAAGTGGGGACGCTGAAGCTTTCTTT.

The chain couples TRBV28 to TRBJ1-4; tentative D call: TRBD1 (5 bases). The CDR3 consists of 20 residues. Trimming took off 5 bases at V and 1 base at J, with 26 bases between the two ends. The germline V gene has CDR1 MDHEN and CDR2 SYDVKM. The CDR3 protein is CASSVRRGDRRGQTNEKLFF. CDR3 sequence (DNA): TGTGCCAGCAGTGTCCGACGAGGGGATCGGCGGGGCCAAACTAATGAAAAACTGTTTTTT.

This chain links TRBV12-3 or TRBV12-4 with TRBJ2-1, with D perhaps matching TRBD1 (5 bases). The CDR3 sequence is 13 residues long. V dropped 8 bases and J dropped 3 bases, with 11 bases sitting between them. The CDR3 spells CASGARDYNEQFF. The CDR3 DNA reads TGTGCCAGCGGGGCCAGGGACTACAATGAGCAGTTCTTC.

This clone has just one count. This chain uses TRBV19 with TRBJ1-4; unclear D gene. Germline CDR1 reads LNHDA; CDR2 reads SQIVND (reference sequence). This CDR3 contains 15 residues. V lost 2 bases to trimming and J lost 7 bases, with 14 bases between them. CDR3 nucleotides: TGTGCCAGTAGTATAAAGTGGCTGGTTGGTGAAAAACTGTTTTTT. This encodes CASSIKWLVGEKLFF.

This chain connects TRBV9 to TRBJ1-6; 9 bases map to TRBD1. The CDR3 has 17 amino acids. Germline-derived CDR1 and CDR2 are SGDLS and YYNGEE. The trim removed 4 bases at V and 0 bases at J, leaving 5 bases unmatched. The chain's CDR3 is CASSTQQGASYNSPLHF. The CDR3 DNA sequence: TGTGCCAGCAGCACCCAACAGGGGGCCTCCTATAATTCACCCCTCCACTTT.

A few counts support this clone. The V call is TRBV3-1 (or the pseudogene TRBV3-2), the J call TRBJ1-6, with D hard to call. Germline V gene sequence: CDR1 LGHDT, CDR2 YNNKEL (reference sequence). V shed 4 bases and J shed 10 bases, with 11 bases lying between them. The CDR3 runs 13 residues. In DNA, the CDR3 is TGTGCCAGCAGCCTACAGAGAGAATCACCCCTCCACTTT. It yields the protein CASSLQRESPLHF.

The chain couples TRBV13 to TRBJ2-1; 10 bases match TRBD2. Per the germline V gene, CDR1 is PRHDT and CDR2 is FYEKMQ (reference sequence). The trim removed 4 bases at V and 2 bases at J, leaving 2 bases unmatched. The CDR3 spans 15 residues. Here the CDR3 DNA reads TGTGCCAGCAGCTCCAGCGGGGGGGCCTACAATGAGCAGTTCTTC. Its translation: CASSSSGGAYNEQFF.

With respect to this clone: Other DNA sequences in this sample translate to the same CDR3. The chain carries TRBV9 and TRBJ2-1; 9 bases line up with TRBD1. The CDR3 consists of 15 residues. Germline loops: CDR1 SGDLS, CDR2 YYNGEE. The V segment lost 5 bases and the J segment 4 bases; nucleotides outside the gene matches: 7. The CDR3 nucleotides read TGTGCCAGCAGTGCACAGGGGGCTCCGTACAATGAGCAGTTCTTC. This translates into CASSAQGAPYNEQFF.

This clone was observed a few times. This chain links TRBV6-4 with TRBJ2-1; TRBD2 aligns across 9 bases. The V gene end was trimmed by 0 bases and the J gene end by 8 bases; junction bases not matched to a gene: 5. CDR3 length: 15 residues. Germline CDR1 reads MRHNA; CDR2 reads SNTAGT. Written as DNA, the CDR3 is TGTGCCAGCAGTGACTCTGCGGGGGGGCCCGATGAGCAGTTCTTC. Its translation: CASSDSAGGPDEQFF.

The chain joins TRBV7-2 to TRBJ2-2, with 9 positions matching TRBD1. The CDR3 consists of 18 residues. The V and J ends lost 5 bases and 1 base, in that order; junction bases with no gene match: 11. Germline CDR1 and CDR2: SGHTA and FQGNSA. The CDR3 coding sequence is TGTGCCAGCAGCGACCGTCCCGGGACAGGGATGAACACCGGGGAGCTGTTTTTT. Translated, it gives CASSDRPGTGMNTGELFF.

The CDR3 sequence is CASSEVTEAYNEQFF. CDR3 coding DNA: TGTGCCAGCAGCGAGGTCACCGAAGCATACAATGAGCAGTTCTTC. The chain combines TRBV27 with TRBJ2-1; D is unclear. In germline, CDR1 is MNHEY, CDR2 SMNVEV (reference sequence). With 6 bases removed from V and 4 bases from J, the gap between germline ends came to 16 bases. This CDR3 contains 15 residues.

V usage is TRBV7-9 and J usage is TRBJ2-3; D is perhaps TRBD1 (5 bases). The CDR3 runs 15 residues. Germline V gives CDR1 SEHNR, CDR2 FQNEAQ (reference sequence). Trimming took 2 bases from V and 2 from J, leaving 11 bases between them. The CDR3 protein is CASSLIQEFTDTQYF. CDR3 coding DNA: TGTGCCAGCAGCTTAATACAGGAGTTCACAGATACGCAGTATTTT.

V is TRBV5-1 and J is TRBJ2-1, with D possibly being TRBD1 (6 bases). V lost 0 bases to trimming and J lost 3 bases, with 7 bases between them. CDR3 length equals 14 residues. Germline V gives CDR1 SGHRS, CDR2 YFSETQ. The CDR3 bases are TGCGCCAGCAGCTTGGAGACAGGCTACAATGAGCAGTTCTTC. The encoded protein is CASSLETGYNEQFF.

The rearrangement links TRBV19 to TRBJ2-5, with 8 bases aligning to TRBD2. V shed 4 bases, J shed 4 bases, and the junction held 5 bases outside the gene matches. This CDR3 spans 14 amino acids. From germline, CDR1 is LNHDA and CDR2 SQIVND (reference sequence). The chain's CDR3 is CASSKSGRGETQYF. DNA of the CDR3: TGTGCCAGTAGTAAAAGCGGGAGAGGAGAGACCCAGTACTTC.

This sequence joins TRBV7-2 and TRBJ1-4; possible D gene TRBD1, 6 bases. CDR1 and CDR2 (germline): SGHTA, FQGNSA. This CDR3 has 14 residues. Between the trimmed V and J ends, which lost 5 bases and 7 bases, there was a span of 14 bases. CDR3 nucleotide sequence: TGTGCCAGCAGCATTACAGGGTTGGTTGAAAAACTGTTTTTT. Protein: CASSITGLVEKLFF.

This chain connects TRBV5-1 to TRBJ2-5; D gene ambiguous. Germline CDR1 reads SGHRS; CDR2 reads YFSETQ. The CDR3 has 14 amino acids. V was clipped by 0 bases and J by 4 bases, with 10 bases between them. CDR3 amino acids: CASSLALRSETQYF. Here the CDR3 DNA reads TGCGCCAGCAGCTTGGCGTTGCGTTCAGAGACCCAGTACTTC.

J is TRBJ1-2 and V is TRBV4-1; no clear D. This CDR3 is built from 14 residues. Germline V gene lookup returns CDR1 MGHRA and CDR2 YSYEKL. Trimming pared 1 base from V and 6 bases from J, leaving 12 bases between. CDR3 sequence: CASSQVTVSDGYTF. CDR3 sequence (DNA): TGCGCCAGCAGCCAAGTAACTGTTAGTGATGGCTACACCTTC.

The chain couples TRBV19 to TRBJ2-7, with 8 bases aligning to TRBD1. The germline V gene encodes CDR1 LNHDA and CDR2 SQIVND (reference sequence). The CDR3 is 11 residues long. V shed 11 bases, J shed 5 bases, and the junction held 5 bases outside the gene matches. This CDR3 reads CADRGFNEQYF. The CDR3 coding sequence is TGTGCCGACAGGGGCTTCAACGAGCAGTACTTC.